This entry concerns a single T cell receptor beta chain. Its binding antigen is unknown. No much larger clonotype is one base removed from it; base qualities were not supplied. The EasySep Human CD8+ T Cell Enrichment Kit was used on day 10 to isolate CD8+ T cells from every culture. V and J lose 5 bases and 6 bases, and a span of 13 bases separates them. Measured from the cysteine to the phenylalanine, the CDR3 is 13 residues long. Kept here is only the CDR3 DNA, which spans 39 bases and is read in frame from base 1. CDR1 and CDR2, looked up from the germline V gene, are SGHTA and FQGTGA. This record comes from a study of CD8 T cell repertoires and HIV-1 epitope variants (dated by TCRdb to between 2020 and 2021). Regarding the study in general: T cells were stimulated in separate culture wells with each of twenty-five peptides representing autologous and known Gag and Nef epitope variants. Among the control conditions were a peptide pool of CMV, EBV and flu, the Ebola AY9 epitope serving as a negative control, and a well with no peptide. The epitopes tested were three Gag epitope families plus Nef HW9 and YT9. Using the EasySep Human T Cell Enrichment Kit, T cells were enriched and then co-cultured with an equal number of autologous T cell-negative cells acting as antigen-presenting cells. Cultures were maintained for ten to eleven days in IMDM with gentamicin, and half-media changes adding IL-2, IL-7 and IL-15 were performed on days 3 and 7. An aliquot of 1M T cells was set aside as an uncultured baseline condition, separate from the 83 T cell cultures. Running each culture condition in triplicate, except for one peptide done in duplicate, gave a total of approximately 90 T cell cultures. What the work shows at the level of the full study, not this receptor alone: The assay could identify only TCR beta chains and pointed to proliferation in response to antigen, not to T cell function or cytokine profile. Nine antigen-specific TCR beta clonotypes were identified, and six of them appeared cross-reactive for autologous or known escape epitope variants. Roughly five clonotypes recognized the Nef KF9 family and one clonotype recognized the HW9 family, while no responses to the TAALDMSHF plasma variant were seen.

Sequencing of TCR beta CDR3 regions was done on the immunoSEQ platform at survey depth. The QIAamp DNA micro kit was used to extract genomic DNA from every cultured and uncultured CD8+ T cell population. The original methods were these. Samples with fewer than 5,000 productive reads were excluded, which removed about 6% of the roughly 75 HIV peptide-stimulated cultures. Sequences were trimmed to CDR3 by a MANAFEST web app, and nonproductive sequences, CDR3s under 5 amino acids, and sequences not starting with C or ending with F/W were removed. For a clonotype to count as antigen-specific, the clonotype had to expand relative to the no-peptide control in at least 2 of 3 replicates at FDR 0.01, and only within one epitope family. In addition, a specific clonotype needed a frequency at least fivefold higher than in wells stimulated with peptides from other epitope families. This is the immuneACCESS table as TCRdb keeps it, with only in-frame sequences that have V and J called. A part of the clones is gone; compared with another copy, unresolved V genes explain less than half, and the rest is unexplained. That table is the source of V, J and clone size, and D and trimming were worked out from the DNA. This sample holds about 5,800 clones; 65% were observed only once. The leading ten clones occupy 30% to 50% of the sample.

The sequenced sample was cultured CD8+ T cells derived from PBMCs. The chain uses TRBV7-3 and TRBJ1-1; the D gene is perhaps TRBD1, from 6 matching bases. This TCR derives from a male donor with HIV. The DNA sequence is TGTGCCAGCAGCCAAACAGGGTCGGCTGAAGCTTTCTTT. Its protein reads: CASSQTGSAEAFF.